This entry concerns a single T cell receptor beta chain. Its antigen is unknown. No base qualities exist here, and no much larger clone lies one base off it. This sample is drawn from a study of radiotherapy plus CTLA-4 blockade in lung cancer (dated by TCRdb to 2017 to 2018). Concerning the study at large: Objective responses occurred in 15% to 20% of enrolled patients, and roughly 30% achieved disease control. Study-wide findings and limitations: After treatment with radiotherapy and ipilimumab, TCR clones that originated in tumors expanded in peripheral blood. Increased serum interferon-beta after radiation, together with early dynamic changes in blood T cell clones, were reported to be the strongest predictors of response.

The study tested focal radiation therapy combined with CTLA-4 blockade (ipilimumab) in patients with chemo-refractory metastatic non-small-cell lung cancer. CDR1 and CDR2 are read off the germline V gene as SGHDT and YYEEEE. Germline trimming amounts to 1 base on V and 2 bases on J, with 4 as the count of junction bases outside the gene matches. The CDR3 numbers 15 residues from cysteine through phenylalanine. Only the CDR3 portion is preserved as DNA: 45 bases, with reading frame beginning at the first base. The library was generated by the immunoSEQ multiplex PCR assay. The table comes from immuneACCESS by way of TCRdb, which keeps in-frame sequences with V and J called. Part of the clones is missing from these tables; in studies checked, under half for an unresolved V gene and the rest for unknown reasons. This sample has approximately 33,000 clones in its table, and around 80% of those were observed once. 7.5% of the sample lies in the top ten.

The sample consisted of peripheral blood, taken from a patient treated with radiotherapy plus ipilimumab. Rearrangement joined TRBV5-6 to TRBJ2-5; TRBD2 lines up with 8 middle nucleotides. The TCR comes from a human donor with non-small cell lung cancer who had stable disease on radiotherapy plus ipilimumab. CDR3 protein: CASSLKLAVQETQYF. The nucleotide sequence is TGTGCCAGCAGCTTGAAACTAGCGGTTCAAGAGACCCAGTACTTC.